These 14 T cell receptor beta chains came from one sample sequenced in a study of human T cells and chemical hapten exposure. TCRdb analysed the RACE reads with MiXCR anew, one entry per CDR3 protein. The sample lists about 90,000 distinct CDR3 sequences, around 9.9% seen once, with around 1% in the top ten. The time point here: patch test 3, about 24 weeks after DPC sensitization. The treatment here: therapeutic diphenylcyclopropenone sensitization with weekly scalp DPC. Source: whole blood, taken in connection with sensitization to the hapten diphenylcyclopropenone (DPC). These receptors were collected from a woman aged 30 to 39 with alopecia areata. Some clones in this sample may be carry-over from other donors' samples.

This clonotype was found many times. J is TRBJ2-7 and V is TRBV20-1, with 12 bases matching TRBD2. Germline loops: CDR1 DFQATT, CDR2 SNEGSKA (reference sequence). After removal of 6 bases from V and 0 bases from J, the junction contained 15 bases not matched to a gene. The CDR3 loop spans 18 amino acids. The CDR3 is CSAPRETSGSTRSYEQYF. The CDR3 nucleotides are TGCAGTGCGCCAAGGGAGACTAGCGGGAGTACCCGCTCCTACGAGCAGTACTTC.

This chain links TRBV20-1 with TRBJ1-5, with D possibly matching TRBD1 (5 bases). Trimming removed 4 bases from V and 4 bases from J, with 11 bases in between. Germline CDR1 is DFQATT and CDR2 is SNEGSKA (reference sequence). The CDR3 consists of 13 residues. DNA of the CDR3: TGCAGTGCTATCGGCCAGGGAAATCAGCCCCAGCATTTT. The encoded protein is CSAIGQGNQPQHF.

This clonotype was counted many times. CDR3 residues: CASSLQSAEAFF. Written as DNA, the CDR3 is TGTGCCAGCAGCCTCCAGAGCGCTGAAGCTTTCTTT. This chain uses TRBV7-9 with TRBJ1-1; no reliable D call. The CDR3 is 12 residues long. Trimming pared 5 bases from V and 6 bases from J, leaving 10 bases between. The germline V gene has CDR1 SEHNR and CDR2 FQNEAQ (reference sequence).

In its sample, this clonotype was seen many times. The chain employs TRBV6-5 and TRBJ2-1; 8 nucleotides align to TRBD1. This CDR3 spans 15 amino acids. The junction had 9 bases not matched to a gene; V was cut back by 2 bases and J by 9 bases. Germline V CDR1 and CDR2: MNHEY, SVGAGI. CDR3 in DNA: TGTGCCAGCAGTTACAACAGGGGGTCGTCCGGTGAGCAGTTCTTC. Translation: CASSYNRGSSGEQFF.

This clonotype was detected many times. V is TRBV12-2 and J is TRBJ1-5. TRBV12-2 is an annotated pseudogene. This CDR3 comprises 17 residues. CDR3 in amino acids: CASRLARWSQVAQPQHF. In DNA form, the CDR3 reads TGTGCAAGTCGCTTAGCGCGTTGGAGCCAAGTCGCTCAGCCCCAGCATTTT.

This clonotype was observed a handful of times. CDR3 amino acids: CASSQVVAVVDTEAFF. CDR3 coding DNA: TGCGCCAGCAGCCAAGTTGTTGCGGTCGTGGACACTGAAGCTTTCTTT. The gene calls are TRBV4-1 and TRBJ1-1, with D unresolved. Trimming removed 1 base at V and 3 bases at J, with 15 bases between. Germline values: CDR1 MGHRA, CDR2 YSYEKL. The CDR3 is made up of 16 amino acids.

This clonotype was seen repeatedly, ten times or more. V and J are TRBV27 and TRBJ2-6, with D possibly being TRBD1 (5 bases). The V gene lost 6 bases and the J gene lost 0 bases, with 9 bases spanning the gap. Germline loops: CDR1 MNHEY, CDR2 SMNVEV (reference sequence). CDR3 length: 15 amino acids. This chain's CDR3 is CASRTENSGANVLTF. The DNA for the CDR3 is TGTGCCAGCAGGACAGAGAACTCTGGGGCCAACGTCCTGACTTTC.

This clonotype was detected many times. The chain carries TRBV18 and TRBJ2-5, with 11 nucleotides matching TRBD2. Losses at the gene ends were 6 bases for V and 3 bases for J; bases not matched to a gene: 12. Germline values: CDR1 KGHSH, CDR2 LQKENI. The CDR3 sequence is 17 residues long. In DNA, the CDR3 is TGTGCCAGCTCGCCCGAACTTAGCGGGAGGGCCGAAGAGACCCAGTACTTC. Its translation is CASSPELSGRAEETQYF.

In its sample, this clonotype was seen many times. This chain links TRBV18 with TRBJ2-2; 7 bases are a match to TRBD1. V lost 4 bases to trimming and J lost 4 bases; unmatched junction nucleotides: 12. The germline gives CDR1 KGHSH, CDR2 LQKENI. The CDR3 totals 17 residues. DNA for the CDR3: TGTGCCAGCTCACTTTCCCCGGGACAGTTTTCCACCGGGGAGCTGTTTTTT. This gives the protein CASSLSPGQFSTGELFF.

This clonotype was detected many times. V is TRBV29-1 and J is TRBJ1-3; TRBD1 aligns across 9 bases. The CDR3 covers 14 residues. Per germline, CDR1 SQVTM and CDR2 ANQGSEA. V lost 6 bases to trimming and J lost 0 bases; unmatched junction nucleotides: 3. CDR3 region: CSVETGGSGNTIYF. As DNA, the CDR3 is TGCAGCGTCGAGACAGGGGGCTCTGGAAACACCATATATTTT.

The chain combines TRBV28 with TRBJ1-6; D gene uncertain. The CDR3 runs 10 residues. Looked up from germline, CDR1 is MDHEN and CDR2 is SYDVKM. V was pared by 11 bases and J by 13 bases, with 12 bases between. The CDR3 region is CAAGSSPLHF. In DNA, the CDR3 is TGTGCCGCCGGATCTTCGCCCCTCCACTTT.

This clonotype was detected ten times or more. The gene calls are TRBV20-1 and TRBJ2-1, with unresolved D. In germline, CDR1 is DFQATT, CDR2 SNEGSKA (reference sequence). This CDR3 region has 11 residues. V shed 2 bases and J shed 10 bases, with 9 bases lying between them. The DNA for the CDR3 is TGCAGTGCTAGAACGAGTAACGAGCAGTTCTTC. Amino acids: CSARTSNEQFF.

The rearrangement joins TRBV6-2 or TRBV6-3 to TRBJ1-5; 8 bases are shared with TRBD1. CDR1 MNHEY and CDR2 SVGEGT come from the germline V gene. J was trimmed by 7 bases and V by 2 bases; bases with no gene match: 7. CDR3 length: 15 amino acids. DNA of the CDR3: TGTGCCAGCAGTTACGTAGGACAGGGTCTACAGCCCCAGCATTTT. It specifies CASSYVGQGLQPQHF.

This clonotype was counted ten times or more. The CDR3: CASSLEGLATNTEAFF. The CDR3 DNA is TGCGCCAGCAGCTTGGAGGGGTTGGCAACGAACACTGAAGCTTTCTTT. The genes are TRBV5-1 and TRBJ1-1, with D perhaps matching TRBD1 (5 bases). V was pared by 0 bases and J by 1 base, with 13 bases between. Germline values: CDR1 SGHRS, CDR2 YFSETQ. This CDR3 comprises 16 residues.